The clone carrying this TCR beta chain was detected a few times. As yet, its antigen is unknown. The sample comes from a study of T cell responses to AZD1222 COVID-19 vaccine. Study-level results: The sample set comprised mostly white British donors with more females, and clonal diversity was possibly underestimated. Spike-specific TCR repertoires showed rising breadth and depth after two AZD1222 doses. Sampled repertoires all dated from after the peak T cell response.

TCRdb's copy holds only in-frame clones and misses some; the assay was immunoSEQ multiplex PCR. This sample has just over 90,000 clones, with 85% to 90% found just once. CDR1 is MNHEY and CDR2 is SVGEGT in the germline V gene. The CDR3 spans 14 residues. The germline V and J ends were trimmed by 6 bases and 7 bases, with 16 bases remaining between them. This clonotype originated in an adult who received the AZD1222 COVID-19 vaccine. The V and J genes are TRBV6-2 or TRBV6-3 and TRBJ1-5, with D tentatively TRBD1 (5 bases). The input for sequencing was peripheral blood, taken 28 days after the second AZD1222 dose. CDR3 amino acids: CASSPTGGRQPQHF. CDR3 nucleotides: TGTGCCAGCAGCCCCACTGGGGGAAGACAGCCCCAGCATTTT.